This T cell receptor beta chain is drawn from a study of shared clonotypes between healthy human individuals. In the study overall: Each donor's CD8 memory used one plate, CD8 naive two, each CD4 subset three. The study's findings and limits: Incompleteness in sorted-subset sequencing, despite large depth, was shown by rarefaction. The diversity represented, both genetic and in exposure history, was limited by few donors.

Comments on this clone: Its specificity is unknown.

At a deep level, the assay was run. Repertoires were generated with immunoSEQ multiplex PCR, while TCRdb's copy carries only in-frame clones and drops some. The sample holds under 1,100,000 clones, roughly 70% seen once. This TCR was sampled from a man in his late teens or twenties in good health. The sample was memory CD4+ T cells sorted from blood. Specified subset: CD45RA-negative fraction.

The CDR3 DNA reads as TGTGCCAGCAGCCTTGGGACGGCTTATGGCTACACCTTC. Translation gives CASSLGTAYGYTF. The chain carries TRBV28 and TRBJ1-2, with D perhaps matching TRBD1 (5 bases). The CDR3 is 13 residues long. Germline-derived CDR1 and CDR2 are MDHEN and SYDVKM. The ends were cut back, 6 bases at V and 5 bases at J, with 13 bases in the middle.